This is a list of T cell receptor beta chains from one sample in a study of cytomegalovirus exposure and HLA in healthy donors. Using immunoSEQ multiplex PCR, the repertoire was profiled, and TCRdb retains in-frame clones only, with some absent. Among 100,000 to 150,000 clones listed, 89% were seen once. The specimen was PBMCs. The receptor set was obtained from a young woman in good health and CMV-seronegative. Each CDR3 is given with its conserved first and last residue. D genes are given only for firm matches. Rows may omit the clone size; those that give it use once, few, many or a size class.

len,j_gene,v_gene,d_gene,abundance,CDR3nt,CDR3aa
15,TRBJ2-2,TRBV19,.,.,TGTGCCAGTGAGGAGGGGACAGCGGGCACCGGGGAGCTGTTTTTT,CASEEGTAGTGELFF
12,TRBJ1-2,TRBV5-6,.,once,TGTGCCAGCAGCGGAACCCAGGATGGCTACACCTTC,CASSGTQDGYTF
13,TRBJ1-5,TRBV29-1,.,.,TGCAGCGCACTATCGGGGTTCGATCAGCCCCAGCATTTT,CSALSGFDQPQHF
13,TRBJ2-7,TRBV9,.,.,TGTGCCAGCAGCCATTCAGGATCCTACGAGCAGTACTTC,CASSHSGSYEQYF
16,TRBJ2-2,TRBV27,TRBD2,.,TGTGCCAGCAGCCTGACCCGGGGGGGTAGCACCGGGGAGCTGTTTTTT,CASSLTRGGSTGELFF
12,TRBJ1-1,TRBV12-5,.,.,TGTGCTAGTGGTTTGTATGACACTGAAGCTTTCTTT,CASGLYDTEAFF
18,TRBJ1-6,TRBV27,TRBD1,.,TGTGCCAGCAGTTTATCCCTCCAGGGGGCCCGATATAATTCACCCCTCCACTTT,CASSLSLQGARYNSPLHF
19,TRBJ2-7,TRBV27,TRBD1,.,TGTGCCAGCAGTTTTTTGTTCGGGTCCCGGGACAGGGATCGGTACGAGCAGTACTTC,CASSFLFGSRDRDRYEQYF
17,TRBJ2-1,TRBV9,.,.,TGTGCCAGCAGCGTAGAAGGGACTCCAAGCTCCTACAATGAGCAGTTCTTC,CASSVEGTPSSYNEQFF
20,TRBJ1-3,TRBV9,.,once,TGTGCCAGCAGCGTACTCCCCTCCGGGTCTGCATCCCCCTCTGGAAACACCATATATTTT,CASSVLPSGSASPSGNTIYF
14,TRBJ2-1,TRBV7-7,.,once,TGTGCTAGCAGCTTTAATGTTGCCTCGGGTGAGCAGTTCTTC,CASSFNVASGEQFF
15,TRBJ1-6,TRBV7-9,.,.,TGTGCCAGCAGCTACTCCCAGGGGTTCGGTTCACCCCTCCACTTT,CASSYSQGFGSPLHF
15,TRBJ2-4,TRBV6-5,.,.,TGTGCCAGCAGTTCCAATTCGGGACTTGTGAACATTCAGTACTTC,CASSSNSGLVNIQYF
14,TRBJ1-1,TRBV4-2,.,.,TGTGCCAGCAGCCCCGGGAACCTTAACACTGAAGCTTTCTTT,CASSPGNLNTEAFF
15,TRBJ1-6,TRBV7-2,.,.,TGTGCCAGCAGATACGTACAGGGTTTCAATTCACCCCTCCACTTT,CASRYVQGFNSPLHF
13,TRBJ2-3,TRBV7-9,.,.,TGTGCCAGCAGGGCGGGCCCTACAGATACGCAGTATTTT,CASRAGPTDTQYF
14,TRBJ2-1,TRBV6-1,TRBD2,.,TGTGCCAGCAGTGAACTAGCGGGGTACAATGAGCAGTTCTTC,CASSELAGYNEQFF
14,TRBJ1-1,TRBV5-4,TRBD1,.,TGTGCCAGCAGGCCCCCACAGGGGGCCTCTGAAGCTTTCTTT,CASRPPQGASEAFF
14,TRBJ2-7,TRBV7-9,TRBD1,.,TGTGCCAGCAGCCCACGACAGGGTCCCTACGAGCAGTACTTC,CASSPRQGPYEQYF
14,TRBJ1-5,TRBV6-6,.,.,TGTGCCAGCAGTGCGGTTTGGGGCAATCAGCCCCAGCATTTT,CASSAVWGNQPQHF
13,TRBJ1-6,TRBV5-6,.,.,TGTGCCAGCAGCACCGACAGGTATTCACCCCTCCACTTT,CASSTDRYSPLHF
15,TRBJ2-5,TRBV15,.,.,TGTGCCACCAGCAGGGGGAGACTAACCCAAGAGACCCAGTACTTC,CATSRGRLTQETQYF
17,TRBJ2-3,TRBV5-1,TRBD2,.,TGCGCCAGCAGCATAGGGACCGGGACTAGCCTTACAGATACGCAGTATTTT,CASSIGTGTSLTDTQYF
11,TRBJ1-1,TRBV19,.,.,TGTGCCAGTGGATCGGGGACTGAAGCTTTCTTT,CASGSGTEAFF
13,TRBJ1-2,TRBV9,.,.,TGTGCCAGCAGTGCGGGGGTGGGGGATGGCTACACCTTC,CASSAGVGDGYTF
15,TRBJ2-7,TRBV27,TRBD1,once,TGTGCCAGCAGTTTATCGGGACAGGTCTTCTACGAGCAGTACTTC,CASSLSGQVFYEQYF
11,TRBJ2-7,TRBV20-1,.,.,TGCAGCGCCATACAAAATGGACTGACGTACTTC,CSAIQNGLTYF
15,TRBJ2-3,TRBV6-1,TRBD1,.,TGTGCCAGCAGTGGAGGACAGGGGGGGAGGGTCGGGCAGTATTTT,CASSGGQGGRVGQYF
16,TRBJ2-7,TRBV4-1,TRBD1,.,TGCGCCAGCTCCACGGACAGGGGGAGTGTACGGTACGAGCAGTACTTC,CASSTDRGSVRYEQYF
12,TRBJ2-7,TRBV7-6,.,.,TGTGCCAGCAGCCCGGTAGGGGGCGAGCAGTACTTC,CASSPVGGEQYF
14,TRBJ2-3,TRBV2,.,.,TGTGCCAGCAGTGATTGGGGAGGCACAGATACGCAGTATTTT,CASSDWGGTDTQYF
16,TRBJ2-1,TRBV5-1,TRBD2,.,TGCGCCAGCAGCTTGGCTGACGGGGGGGCCTTGGATGAGCAGTTCTTC,CASSLADGGALDEQFF
13,TRBJ2-3,TRBV4-1,TRBD2,.,TGCGCCAGCAGCCAAGAGCGGGGGGATACGCAGTATTTT,CASSQERGDTQYF
11,TRBJ2-1,TRBV11-3,TRBD1,.,TGTGCCAGCAGCCGGGACAGGGAGCAGTTCTTC,CASSRDREQFF
18,TRBJ2-2,TRBV5-1,TRBD2,.,TGCGCCAGCACCAATACGGCCCTAGCGGGGAGGAACACCGGGGAGCTGTTTTTT,CASTNTALAGRNTGELFF
15,TRBJ2-5,TRBV6-1,.,.,TGTGCCAGCAGTCAAGGGCAGGGTAGTAGCGAGACCCAGTACTTC,CASSQGQGSSETQYF
17,TRBJ2-2,TRBV4-2,TRBD2,.,TGTGCCAGCAGCCAAGTTTGGTCTAGCGGGGACACCGGGGAGCTGTTTTTT,CASSQVWSSGDTGELFF
13,TRBJ2-1,TRBV7-3,TRBD1,.,TGTGCCAGCAGCTGGGACAGTGACAATGAGCAGTTCTTC,CASSWDSDNEQFF
12,TRBJ1-1,TRBV19,.,.,TGTGCCAGTAGTGAAGGGGACACTGAAGCTTTCTTT,CASSEGDTEAFF
13,TRBJ2-1,TRBV7-7,.,.,TGTGCCAGCAGTCGGGACTCCTACAATGAGCAGTTCTTC,CASSRDSYNEQFF
18,TRBJ1-3,TRBV4-1,TRBD1,.,TGCGCCAGCAGCCAAGTGCGAGCGAGGGACAGTCTCTGGAACACCATATATTTT,CASSQVRARDSLWNTIYF
15,TRBJ1-5,TRBV27,.,once,TGTGCCAGCAGCCAGAGGATTGATAGCAATCAGCCCCAGCATTTT,CASSQRIDSNQPQHF
14,TRBJ2-5,TRBV2,TRBD1,.,TGTGCCAGCAGTGGGGACAGGGGTCGTGAGACCCAGTACTTC,CASSGDRGRETQYF
15,TRBJ2-2,TRBV11-2,.,.,TGTGCCAGCAGCACAATGACAGTCCTCACCGGGGAGCTGTTTTTT,CASSTMTVLTGELFF
15,TRBJ2-2,TRBV10-3,.,.,TGTGCCATCAGTCCAACACTACAGAACACCGGGGAGCTGTTTTTT,CAISPTLQNTGELFF
16,TRBJ2-1,TRBV19,.,.,TGTGCCAGTAGTATAGGGAGGGCAGGAGCCTACAATGAGCAGTTCTTC,CASSIGRAGAYNEQFF
11,TRBJ2-7,TRBV11-2,.,.,TGTGCCAGCAGCGTATCCTACGAGCAGTACTTC,CASSVSYEQYF
15,TRBJ1-5,TRBV6-5,.,.,TGTGCCAGCAGTTACGGTGGCCAAGGGGGTCAGCCCCAGCATTTT,CASSYGGQGGQPQHF
17,TRBJ1-4,TRBV6-1,.,.,TGTGCCAGCAGTGTTACGGGTAGTGCAACAACTAATGAAAAACTGTTTTTT,CASSVTGSATTNEKLFF
14,TRBJ1-6,TRBV7-3,.,few,TGTGCCAGCAGCTTGGGACATTCTAATTCACCCCTCCACTTT,CASSLGHSNSPLHF
16,TRBJ1-2,TRBV2,.,.,TGTGCCAGCAGTGAAGCCCGCCGAGGCAGGGCGGGGGGCTACACCTTC,CASSEARRGRAGGYTF
16,TRBJ2-1,TRBV6-6,.,.,TGTGCCAGCAGTTACCCTCGGGGAACTGGCGAATTTCGGCAGTTCTTC,CASSYPRGTGEFRQFF
16,TRBJ2-7,TRBV7-8,TRBD2,.,TGTGCCAGCAGCTTATACGGATCTTCTAGCGGGGGACCCGGGCACTTC,CASSLYGSSSGGPGHF
14,TRBJ2-7,TRBV25-1,TRBD1,.,TGTGCCAGCAGTGAATCAGGGGGCCACTACGAGCAGTACTTC,CASSESGGHYEQYF
16,TRBJ2-1,TRBV25-1,.,.,TGTGCCAGCAGTTTCGAACAGTCCGCGCCCTACAATGAGCAGTTCTTC,CASSFEQSAPYNEQFF